A selection of T cell receptor beta chains follows, all from one sample in a study of human T cells and chemical hapten exposure. Each CDR3 protein gets one entry after TCRdb re-called the RACE reads with MiXCR. Among 150,000 to 200,000 distinct CDR3 sequences listed, roughly 15% were seen once. Source: whole blood, taken in connection with sensitization to the hapten diphenylcyclopropenone (DPC). These receptors all come from a woman aged 30 to 39 with alopecia areata. Some clones in this sample may be carry-over from other donors' samples. Each CDR3 is given without its conserved first and last residue. The order of the fields is J gene, V gene, CDR3 protein.

TRBJ1-6 TRBV14 ASTKGGTGYNSPLH
TRBJ2-7 TRBV20-1 SAPGLAGGSCEQY
TRBJ2-2 TRBV11-2 ASSLARSTGELF
TRBJ2-7 TRBV27 ASSLFGDGPYEQY
TRBJ2-1 TRBV6-2/TRBV6-3 ASSPLYNEQF
TRBJ1-1 TRBV9 ASSVVSGTDTEAF
TRBJ1-2 TRBV28 ASSLTSSGYT
TRBJ2-4 TRBV28 ASSWEDPAKNIQY
TRBJ1-5 TRBV19 ASRGQSRDQPQH
TRBJ2-3 TRBV20-1 SARDHLAGPLDTQY
TRBJ2-7 TRBV5-1 ASSLVLGPYEQY
TRBJ1-5 TRBV28 ASSSIQPQH
TRBJ1-6 TRBV3-1 ASSLGQSNSPLH
TRBJ1-1 TRBV7-2 ASSRTGRRNTEAF
TRBJ2-2 TRBV28 ASSFHRFGELF
TRBJ2-3 TRBV18 ASSPGEGRGTDTQY
TRBJ1-5 TRBV18 ASSPYMGAGDQPQH
TRBJ2-3 TRBV10-2 ASSESWGPGTDTQY
TRBJ2-1 TRBV7-2 ASSLVGGNYNEQF
TRBJ2-3 TRBV12-5 ASGLGQDTQY
TRBJ2-7 TRBV7-2 ASSSSTSVEQY
TRBJ1-5 TRBV6-6 ASSADSRRGPQH
TRBJ2-2 TRBV12-3/TRBV12-4 ASSLMLLGGRAVRELF
TRBJ1-2 TRBV27 ASRSTGGFYGYT
TRBJ2-7 TRBV27 ATRKTGVGEQY
TRBJ1-4 TRBV18 ASSPSITEANEKLF
TRBJ2-6 TRBV7-2 ASSFPRSGANVLT
TRBJ1-2 TRBV14 ASSQGGLPLGYT
TRBJ2-2 TRBV7-9 ASSSGLAGGTFTGELF
TRBJ1-5 TRBV12-3/TRBV12-4 ASSLLSGQPQH
TRBJ2-3 TRBV28 ASRSGLAGEDTQY
TRBJ2-5 TRBV11-2 ASSLWTGSQETQY
TRBJ2-4 TRBV5-1 ASSLAGLSLDIQY
TRBJ2-2 TRBV7-9 ASSLSFGTNTGELF
TRBJ2-5 TRBV5-1 ASSGGLAGKETQY
TRBJ2-5 TRBV29-1 SVSGEGETQY
TRBJ1-2 TRBV6-6 ASSVDSRNYGYT
TRBJ2-2 TRBV6-2/TRBV6-3 ASSPDNRAGELF
TRBJ2-2 TRBV10-3 AISESLNTGELF
TRBJ2-1 TRBV12-3/TRBV12-4 ASRPGTSGSAGQGGQF
TRBJ2-5 TRBV5-1 ASSSTATQETQY
TRBJ2-1 TRBV5-4 ASSLDPSPNEQF
TRBJ1-6 TRBV7-3 ASSLGGGPYNSPLH
TRBJ2-2 TRBV7-8 ASSSRLQGVDSTGELF
TRBJ2-1 TRBV25-1 ASSSGVSYNEQF
TRBJ2-7 TRBV4-3 ASSRDRFYEQY
TRBJ2-7 TRBV11-3 ASSLAGRDEQY
TRBJ2-1 TRBV19 ASSMGLGGRNEQF
TRBJ2-2 TRBV12-3/TRBV12-4 ATRQLVDTGELF
TRBJ2-1 TRBV30 AWSEWAETYNEQF
TRBJ2-5 TRBV10-2 ASGSGLAGGQETQY
TRBJ1-2 TRBV5-1 ASSLWNRIGSSGGYT
TRBJ2-3 TRBV19 ATFSGGGTDTQY
TRBJ2-1 TRBV11-2 ASSLPGQGYNEQF
TRBJ2-7 TRBV2 ASMHEPGGYEQY
TRBJ2-7 TRBV6-5 ASSFARGALGDEQY